The 18 T cell receptor beta chains reported below all come from one sample, sequenced in a study of neurological immune-mediated disorders (dated by TCRdb to the late 2010s). The method behind the library was 5' RACE. Sequencing instrument: Illumina HiSeq 2500. Using fastp trimming at Q25 and MiXCR clonotype assembly, TCRdb reanalyzed the public sequencing data and kept in-frame beta chains. Each CDR3 protein appears once, grouped with its most common genes and DNA. Across this sample there are about 36,000 distinct CDR3 sequences, with over 9% seen only once. Roughly 6.6% of the sample comes from the top ten. Specimen: PBMCs. The receptors shown here come from a woman in her 30s with HTLV-1-associated myelopathy (HAM/TSP).

The rearrangement uses TRBV20-1 and TRBJ2-7; 8 bases agree with TRBD1. CDR3 size: 12 residues. The V gene end was trimmed by 4 bases and the J gene end by 3 bases; junction bases not matched to a gene: 2. Germline values: CDR1 DFQATT, CDR2 SNEGSKA (reference sequence). The CDR3 bases are TGCAGTGCTATCGGACAGGGCTACGAGCAGTACTTC. This translates into CSAIGQGYEQYF.

The table lists this clonotype with many counts. The rearrangement joins TRBV5-1 to TRBJ1-1, with TRBD1 as a possible D gene (5 bases). Trimming took 4 bases from V and 3 from J, leaving 10 bases between them. Germline V gene data show CDR1 as SGHRS and CDR2 as YFSETQ. The CDR3 sequence is 13 residues long. CDR3 nucleotides: TGCGCCAGCAGCGGGGACGGATACACTGAAGCTTTCTTT. Protein product: CASSGDGYTEAFF.

The table lists this clonotype with many counts. The chain couples TRBV20-1 to TRBJ1-1; 7 positions match TRBD1. Germline CDR1 DFQATT, CDR2 SNEGSKA (reference sequence). This CDR3 is 14 amino acids long. V lost 4 bases, J lost 4 bases, and 9 bases stayed unmatched. The CDR3 DNA reads as TGCAGTGCTACTAAAAGGGGGCGCGGCACTGAAGCTTTCTTT. Protein sequence: CSATKRGRGTEAFF.

This clonotype has ten or more counts. The chain uses TRBV27 and TRBJ2-7, with 8 nucleotides matching TRBD2. V was clipped by 3 bases and J by 2 bases; unmatched bases: 9. CDR3 length: 16 residues. From germline, CDR1 is MNHEY and CDR2 SMNVEV (reference sequence). The CDR3 region is CASSFLPSGGAYEQYF. The CDR3 DNA follows: TGTGCCAGCAGTTTCCTACCAAGCGGGGGAGCCTACGAGCAGTACTTC.

The chain recombines TRBV2 with TRBJ1-1; D is uncertain. CDR3 length: 11 residues. Germline V gene lookup returns CDR1 SNHLY and CDR2 FYNNEI. V lost 8 bases and J lost 4, with 8 bases in between. The CDR3 region is CASLYSTEAFF. DNA of the CDR3: TGTGCCAGCCTTTACAGCACTGAAGCTTTCTTT.

This clonotype has ten or more counts. J is TRBJ1-4 and V is TRBV6-5; 9 positions match TRBD1. The V gene's germline CDR1 is MNHEY and CDR2 SVGAGI. V shed 6 bases and J 8 bases; nucleotides not matched to a gene: 10. This CDR3 contains 15 residues. The CDR3 loop reads CASSDRGAHNEKLFF. The CDR3 DNA follows: TGTGCCAGCAGCGACAGGGGGGCGCATAACGAAAAACTGTTTTTT.

In this sample, this clonotype turned up many times. V and J are TRBV7-9 and TRBJ2-7; weak D call: TRBD2 (5 bases). There are 13 residues in the CDR3. The germline V and J ends were trimmed by 1 base and 9 bases, with 13 bases remaining between them. The germline V gene has CDR1 SEHNR and CDR2 FQNEAQ (reference sequence). Here the CDR3 DNA reads TGTGCCAGCAGCTTAGAAGGAGGTCGGCGGCAGTACTTC. The encoded protein is CASSLEGGRRQYF.

This clonotype was seen repeatedly, ten times or more. The chain has TRBV7-8 and TRBJ2-7; TRBD2 might be the D (5 bases). This CDR3 is 13 amino acids long. CDR1 and CDR2 (germline): SGHVS, FQNEAQ. The V end was cut by 5 bases, the J end by 11 bases, with 19 bases between. CDR3 in DNA: TGTGCCAGCAGCCTTACATCCGGACTTCACGAGTACTTC. It encodes CASSLTSGLHEYF.

This clonotype showed up many times. The chain couples TRBV20-1 to TRBJ2-3, with D possibly being TRBD1 (6 bases). The germline V gene has CDR1 DFQATT and CDR2 SNEGSKA (reference sequence). V lost 6 bases to trimming and J lost 1 base, with 11 bases between them. This CDR3 spans 13 amino acids. In DNA form, the CDR3 reads TGCAGTGCGTACAGGGTGGGCACAGATACGCAGTATTTT. This codes for CSAYRVGTDTQYF.

V and J are TRBV30 and TRBJ2-1; D remains ambiguous. The CDR3 spans 11 residues. The V gene's germline CDR1 is GTSNPN and CDR2 SVGIG (reference sequence). The V and J ends lost 5 bases and 5 bases respectively, with 7 bases between them. The CDR3, as DNA: TGTGCCTGGGCTCCCCACAATGAGCAGTTCTTC. Translation gives CAWAPHNEQFF.

This clonotype was detected many times. This chain uses TRBV20-1 with TRBJ1-2; no reliable D call. CDR3 length: 12 residues. V dropped 3 bases and J dropped 3 bases, with 8 bases sitting between them. Germline V gene sequence: CDR1 DFQATT, CDR2 SNEGSKA (reference sequence). The CDR3 DNA is TGCAGTGCTAGTATGTTGGACTATGGCTACACCTTC. Translating gives CSASMLDYGYTF.

This clonotype has at least ten counts. This sequence joins TRBV20-1 and TRBJ2-3; D not resolved. The length of the CDR3 is 13 residues. Germline assignment: CDR1 DFQATT and CDR2 SNEGSKA (reference sequence). Trimming cost V 4 bases and J 1 base, with 9 bases left between them. The CDR3 loop reads CSAKDSRTDTQYF. The CDR3 coding sequence is TGCAGTGCTAAAGACTCTCGCACAGATACGCAGTATTTT.

This clonotype was observed many times. The chain combines TRBV20-1 with TRBJ1-4; D is unclear. Germline V gene sequence: CDR1 DFQATT, CDR2 SNEGSKA (reference sequence). This CDR3 has 14 amino acids. V was shortened by 1 base and J by 8 bases, with 14 bases between the two germline ends. Here the CDR3 reads CSARAWRNAEKLFF. DNA for the CDR3: TGCAGTGCTAGAGCTTGGAGGAACGCGGAAAAACTGTTTTTT.

The sample holds many counts of this clonotype. The V gene is TRBV20-1, the J gene TRBJ2-2, with D possibly matching TRBD2 (5 bases). Trimming pared 1 base from V and 4 bases from J, leaving 10 bases between. Germline V lookup: CDR1 DFQATT, CDR2 SNEGSKA (reference sequence). This CDR3 is 14 amino acids long. CDR3 DNA sequence: TGCAGTGCTAGAGGGACTGGGTCCACCGGGGAGCTGTTTTTT. It is translated as CSARGTGSTGELFF.

This clonotype appeared many times. The V and J genes are TRBV11-2 and TRBJ2-1, with D uncertain. The CDR3 sequence is 13 residues long. Germline loops: CDR1 SGHAT, CDR2 FQNNGV. Trimming removed 1 base from V and 11 bases from J, with 12 bases in between. The CDR3 loop reads CASSLVLKQQQFF. The CDR3 DNA reads TGTGCCAGCAGCTTAGTTTTAAAGCAACAGCAGTTCTTC.

This clonotype was counted at least ten times. The chain couples TRBV10-3 to TRBJ2-7; 9 bases align to TRBD2. CDR3 length equals 17 residues. Germline CDR1 and CDR2: ENHRY and SYGVKD. V dropped 2 bases and J dropped 4; count of bases not matched to a gene: 12. CDR3 residues: CAISEASGAINIYEQYF. The CDR3 nucleotides read TGTGCCATCAGTGAGGCTAGCGGGGCCATAAACATATACGAGCAGTACTTC.

This chain joins TRBV12-3 or TRBV12-4 and TRBJ1-2, with 7 bases fitting TRBD1. This CDR3 region has 15 residues. V lost 7 bases, J lost 0 bases, and 8 bases stayed unmatched. The CDR3 bases are TGTGCCAGCACCCCGCGGACAGGCCCTAACTATGGCTACACCTTC. Encoded protein: CASTPRTGPNYGYTF.

This clonotype was picked up many times. The gene calls are TRBV20-1 and TRBJ2-1; D perhaps matches TRBD2 (6 bases). The germline V gene has CDR1 DFQATT and CDR2 SNEGSKA (reference sequence). This CDR3 has 13 residues. Trimming left V 6 bases short and J 7 bases short, with 16 bases between. CDR3 region: CSAGRGPPNEQFF. As DNA, the CDR3 is TGCAGTGCGGGGCGGGGACCGCCTAATGAGCAGTTCTTC.